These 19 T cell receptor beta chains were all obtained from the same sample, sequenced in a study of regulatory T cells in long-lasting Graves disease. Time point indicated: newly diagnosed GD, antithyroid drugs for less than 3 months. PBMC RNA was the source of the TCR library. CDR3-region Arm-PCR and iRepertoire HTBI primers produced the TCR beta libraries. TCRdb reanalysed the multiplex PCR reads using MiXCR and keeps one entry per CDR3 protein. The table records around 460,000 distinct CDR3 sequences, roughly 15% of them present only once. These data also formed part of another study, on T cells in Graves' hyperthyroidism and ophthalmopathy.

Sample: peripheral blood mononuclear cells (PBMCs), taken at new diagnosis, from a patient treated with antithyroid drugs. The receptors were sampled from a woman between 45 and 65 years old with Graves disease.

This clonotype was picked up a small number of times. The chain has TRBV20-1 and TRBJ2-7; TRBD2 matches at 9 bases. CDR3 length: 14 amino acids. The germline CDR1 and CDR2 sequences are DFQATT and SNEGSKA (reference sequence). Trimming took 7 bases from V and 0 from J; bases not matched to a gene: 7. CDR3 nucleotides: TGCAGTGTCCCTAGCGGGACGAGCTCCTACGAGCAGTACTTC. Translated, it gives CSVPSGTSSYEQYF.

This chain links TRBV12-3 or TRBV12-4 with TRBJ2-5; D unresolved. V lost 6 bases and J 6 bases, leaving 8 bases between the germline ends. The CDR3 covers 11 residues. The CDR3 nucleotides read TGTGCCAGCAGAAGAGAGCAGACCCAGTACTTC. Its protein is CASRREQTQYF.

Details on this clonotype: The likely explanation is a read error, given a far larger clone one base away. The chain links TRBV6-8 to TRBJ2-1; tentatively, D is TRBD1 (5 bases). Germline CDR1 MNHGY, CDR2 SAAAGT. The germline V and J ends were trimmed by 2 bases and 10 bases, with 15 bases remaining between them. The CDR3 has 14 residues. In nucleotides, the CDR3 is TGTGCCAGCAGTTACAGGGGCTATACCTACGAGCAGTTCTTC. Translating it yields CASSYRGYTYEQFF.

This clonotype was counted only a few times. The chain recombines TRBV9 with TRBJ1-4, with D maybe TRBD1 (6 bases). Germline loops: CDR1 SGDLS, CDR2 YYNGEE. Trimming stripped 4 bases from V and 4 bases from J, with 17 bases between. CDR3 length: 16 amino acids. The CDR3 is CASSTGTRAGNEKLFF. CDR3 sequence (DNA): TGTGCCAGCAGCACCGGGACACGGGCGGGTAATGAAAAACTGTTTTTT.

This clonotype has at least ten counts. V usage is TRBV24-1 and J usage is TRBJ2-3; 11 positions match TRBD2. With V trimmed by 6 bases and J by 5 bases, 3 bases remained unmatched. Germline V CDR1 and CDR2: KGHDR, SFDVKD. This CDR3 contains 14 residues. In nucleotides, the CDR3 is TGTGCCACCAGTCCTGGGACTAGCGGAGATACGCAGTATTTT. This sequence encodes CATSPGTSGDTQYF.

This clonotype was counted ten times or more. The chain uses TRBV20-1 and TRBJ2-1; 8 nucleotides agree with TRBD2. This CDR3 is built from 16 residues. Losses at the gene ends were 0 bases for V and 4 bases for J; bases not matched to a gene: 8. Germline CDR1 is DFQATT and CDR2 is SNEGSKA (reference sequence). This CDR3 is CSARDRGLGGYNEQFF. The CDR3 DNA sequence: TGCAGTGCTAGAGATAGGGGACTAGGGGGTTACAATGAGCAGTTCTTC.

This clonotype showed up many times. The CDR3 reads CASGTNTGELFF. As DNA, the CDR3 is TGTGCTAGTGGTACAAACACCGGGGAGCTGTTTTTT. The gene calls are TRBV12-5 and TRBJ2-2; D not resolved. CDR3 size: 12 residues. Germline loops: CDR1 LGHNT, CDR2 FRNRAP. The V gene lost 5 bases and the J gene lost 2 bases, with 3 bases spanning the gap.

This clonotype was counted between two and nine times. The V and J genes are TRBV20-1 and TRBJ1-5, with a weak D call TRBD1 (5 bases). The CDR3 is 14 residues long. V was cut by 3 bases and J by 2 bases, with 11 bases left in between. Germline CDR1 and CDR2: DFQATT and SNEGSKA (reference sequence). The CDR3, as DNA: TGCAGTGCTAGTTGGCAGGGAGGCAATCAGCCCCAGCATTTT. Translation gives CSASWQGGNQPQHF.

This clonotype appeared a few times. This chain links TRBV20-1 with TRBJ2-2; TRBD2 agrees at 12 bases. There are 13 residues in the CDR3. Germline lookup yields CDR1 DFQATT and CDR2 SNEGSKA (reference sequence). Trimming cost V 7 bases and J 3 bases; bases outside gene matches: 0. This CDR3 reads CSGLAGDTGELFF. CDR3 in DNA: TGCAGTGGACTAGCGGGGGACACCGGGGAGCTGTTTTTT.

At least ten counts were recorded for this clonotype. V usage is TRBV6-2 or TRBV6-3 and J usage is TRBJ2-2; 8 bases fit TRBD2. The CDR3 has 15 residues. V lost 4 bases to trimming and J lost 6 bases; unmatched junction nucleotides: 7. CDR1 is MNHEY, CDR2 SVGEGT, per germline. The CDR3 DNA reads TGTGCCAGCAGTTTTACGGGGGGGGGTCCCGGGGAGCTGTTTTTT. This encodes CASSFTGGGPGELFF.

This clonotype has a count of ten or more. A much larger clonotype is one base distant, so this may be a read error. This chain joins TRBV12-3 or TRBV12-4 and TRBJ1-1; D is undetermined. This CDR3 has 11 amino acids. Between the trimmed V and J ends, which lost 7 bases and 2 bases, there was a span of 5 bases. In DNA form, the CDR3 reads TGTGCCAGCACCGTAAACACTGAAGCTTTCTTT. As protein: CASTVNTEAFF.

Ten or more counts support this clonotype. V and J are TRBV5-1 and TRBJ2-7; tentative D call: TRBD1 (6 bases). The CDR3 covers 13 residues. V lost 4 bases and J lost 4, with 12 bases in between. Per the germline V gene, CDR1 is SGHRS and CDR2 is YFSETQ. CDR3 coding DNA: TGCGCCAGCAGCCGGGGACATACGTACGAGCAGTACTTC. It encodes CASSRGHTYEQYF. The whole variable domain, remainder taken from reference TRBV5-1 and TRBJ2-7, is KAGVTQTPRYLIKTRGQQVTLSCSPISGHRSVSWYQQTPGQGLQFLFEYFSETQRNKGNFPGRFSGRQFSNSRSEMNVSTLELGDSALYLCASSRGHTYEQYFGPGTRLTVT.

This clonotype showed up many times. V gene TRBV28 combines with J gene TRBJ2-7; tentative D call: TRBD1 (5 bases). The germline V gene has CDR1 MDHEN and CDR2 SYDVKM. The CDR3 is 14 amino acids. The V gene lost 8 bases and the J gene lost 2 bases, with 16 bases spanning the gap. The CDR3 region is CASSPGANPYEQYF. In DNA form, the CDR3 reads TGTGCCAGCTCCCCTGGGGCCAACCCCTACGAGCAGTACTTC.

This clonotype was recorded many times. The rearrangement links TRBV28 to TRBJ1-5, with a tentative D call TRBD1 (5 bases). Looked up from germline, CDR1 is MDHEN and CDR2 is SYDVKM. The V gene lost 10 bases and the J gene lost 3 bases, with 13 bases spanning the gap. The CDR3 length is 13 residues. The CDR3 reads CATHRQINQPQHF. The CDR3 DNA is TGTGCCACCCACCGACAGATCAATCAGCCCCAGCATTTT.

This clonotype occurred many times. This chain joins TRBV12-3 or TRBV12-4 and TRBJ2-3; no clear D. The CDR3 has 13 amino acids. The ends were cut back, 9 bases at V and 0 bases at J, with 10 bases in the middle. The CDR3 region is CASGYLSTDTQYF. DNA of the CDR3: TGTGCCAGTGGGTACCTTAGCACAGATACGCAGTATTTT.

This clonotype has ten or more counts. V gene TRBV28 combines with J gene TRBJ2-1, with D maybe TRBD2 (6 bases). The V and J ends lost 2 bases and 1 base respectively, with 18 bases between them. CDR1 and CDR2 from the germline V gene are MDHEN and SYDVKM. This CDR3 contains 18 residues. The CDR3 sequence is CASSLIGAGAGSYNEQFF. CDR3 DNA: TGTGCCAGCAGTTTAATAGGAGCGGGTGCCGGGTCCTACAATGAGCAGTTCTTC.

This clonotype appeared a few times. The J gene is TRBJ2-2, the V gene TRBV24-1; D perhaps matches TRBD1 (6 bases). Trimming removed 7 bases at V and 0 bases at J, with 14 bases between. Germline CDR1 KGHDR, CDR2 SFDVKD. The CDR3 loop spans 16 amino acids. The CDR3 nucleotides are TGTGCCACCAGCGCTGGGGGCCCCGCGAACACCGGGGAGCTGTTTTTT. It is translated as CATSAGGPANTGELFF.

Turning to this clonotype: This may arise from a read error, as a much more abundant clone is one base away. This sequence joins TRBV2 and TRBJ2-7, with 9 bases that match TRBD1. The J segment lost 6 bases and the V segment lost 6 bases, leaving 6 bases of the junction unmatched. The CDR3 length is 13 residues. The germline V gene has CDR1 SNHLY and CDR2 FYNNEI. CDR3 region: CASRGTGSCEQYF. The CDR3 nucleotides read TGTGCCAGCAGGGGGACAGGGAGCTGCGAGCAGTACTTC.

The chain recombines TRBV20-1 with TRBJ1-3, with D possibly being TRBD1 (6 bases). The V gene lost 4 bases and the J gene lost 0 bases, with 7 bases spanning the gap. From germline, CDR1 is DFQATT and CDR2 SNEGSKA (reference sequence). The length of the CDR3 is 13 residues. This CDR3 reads CSAKDSSGNTIYF. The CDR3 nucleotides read TGCAGTGCTAAGGACAGCTCTGGAAACACCATATATTTT.